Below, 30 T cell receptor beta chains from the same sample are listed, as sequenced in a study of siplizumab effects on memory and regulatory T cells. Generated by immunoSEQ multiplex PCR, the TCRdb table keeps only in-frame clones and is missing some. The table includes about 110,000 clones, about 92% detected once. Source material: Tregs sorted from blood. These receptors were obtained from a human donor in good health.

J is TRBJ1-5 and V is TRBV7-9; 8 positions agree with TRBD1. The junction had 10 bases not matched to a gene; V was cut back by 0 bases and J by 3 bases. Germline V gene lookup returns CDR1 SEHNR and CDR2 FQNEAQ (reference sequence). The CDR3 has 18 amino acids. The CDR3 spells CASSLAWTGLGPNQPQHF. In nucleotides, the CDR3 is TGTGCCAGCAGCTTAGCCTGGACAGGGTTGGGACCCAATCAGCCCCAGCATTTT. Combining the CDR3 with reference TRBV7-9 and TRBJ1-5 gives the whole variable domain DTGVSQNPRHKITKRGQNVTFRCDPISEHNRLYWYRQTLGQGPEFLTYFQNEAQLEKSRLLSDRFSAERPKGSFSTLEIQRTEQGDSAMYLCASSLAWTGLGPNQPQHFGDGTRLSIL.

CDR3 DNA: TGTGCCAGTAGTTCCCGGACTAGCGGGAGTAGGTCCTACAATGAGCAGTTCTTC. It yields the protein CASSSRTSGSRSYNEQFF. The chain couples TRBV19 to TRBJ2-1; 13 bases agree with TRBD2. J gave up 1 base and V 5 bases, and 8 bases lay outside the gene matches. The CDR3 totals 18 residues. The germline V gene encodes CDR1 LNHDA and CDR2 SQIVND (reference sequence).

DNA for the CDR3: TGTGCCAGTAGTATTCCCCCTCGACCGGGGATTACCTATGGCTACACCTTC. Translating it yields CASSIPPRPGITYGYTF. The genes are TRBV19 and TRBJ1-2; no definite D call. This CDR3 is 17 amino acids long. Deletions cut 3 bases from V and 4 bases from J, with 21 bases between. Germline CDR1 reads LNHDA; CDR2 reads SQIVND (reference sequence). Combining the CDR3 with reference TRBV19 and TRBJ1-2 gives the whole variable domain DGGITQSPKYLFRKEGQNVTLSCEQNLNHDAMYWYRQDPGQGLRLIYYSQIVNDFQKGDIAEGYSVSREKKESFPLTVTSAQKNPTAFYLCASSIPPRPGITYGYTFGSGTRLTVV.

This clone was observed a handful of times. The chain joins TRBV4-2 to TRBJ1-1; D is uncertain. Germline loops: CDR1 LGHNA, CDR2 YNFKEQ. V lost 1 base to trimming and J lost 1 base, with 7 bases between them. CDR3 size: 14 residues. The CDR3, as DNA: TGTGCCAGCAGCCAAGCGGGCAGGAACACTGAAGCTTTCTTT. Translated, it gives CASSQAGRNTEAFF.

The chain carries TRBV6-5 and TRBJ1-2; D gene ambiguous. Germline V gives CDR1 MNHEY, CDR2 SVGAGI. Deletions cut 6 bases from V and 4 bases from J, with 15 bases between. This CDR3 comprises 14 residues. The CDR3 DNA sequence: TGTGCCAGCAGCGCGGAGAGAGGGAGCTATGGCTACACCTTC. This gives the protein CASSAERGSYGYTF.

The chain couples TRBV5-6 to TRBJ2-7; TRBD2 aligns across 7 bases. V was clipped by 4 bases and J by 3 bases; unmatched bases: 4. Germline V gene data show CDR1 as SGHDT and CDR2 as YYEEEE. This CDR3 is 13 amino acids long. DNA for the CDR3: TGTGCCAGCAGCCGGGGGGAGATCTACGAGCAGTACTTC. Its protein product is CASSRGEIYEQYF.

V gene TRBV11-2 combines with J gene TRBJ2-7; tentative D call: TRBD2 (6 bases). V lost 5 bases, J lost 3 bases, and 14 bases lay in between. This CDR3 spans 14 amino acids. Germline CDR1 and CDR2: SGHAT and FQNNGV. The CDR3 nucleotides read TGTGCCAGCAGCCCGAGGCGGGATAACTACGAGCAGTACTTC. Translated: CASSPRRDNYEQYF.

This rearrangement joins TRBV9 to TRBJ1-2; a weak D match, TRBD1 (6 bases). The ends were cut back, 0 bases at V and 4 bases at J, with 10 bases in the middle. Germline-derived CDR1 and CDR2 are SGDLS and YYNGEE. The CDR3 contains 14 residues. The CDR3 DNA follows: TGTGCCAGCAGCGTAGAAATAGGGGGCTATGGCTACACCTTC. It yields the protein CASSVEIGGYGYTF. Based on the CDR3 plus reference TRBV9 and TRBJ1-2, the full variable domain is DSGVTQTPKHLITATGQRVTLRCSPRSGDLSVYWYQQSLDQGLQFLIQYYNGEERAKGNILERFSAQQFPDLHSELNLSSLELGDSALYFCASSVEIGGYGYTFGSGTRLTVV.

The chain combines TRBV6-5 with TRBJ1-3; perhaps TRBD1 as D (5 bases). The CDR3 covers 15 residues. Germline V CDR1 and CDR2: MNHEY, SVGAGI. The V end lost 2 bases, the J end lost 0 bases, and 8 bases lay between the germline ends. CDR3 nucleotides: TGTGCCAGCAGTTACCAGGGAGTCTCTGGAAACACCATATATTTT. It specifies CASSYQGVSGNTIYF.

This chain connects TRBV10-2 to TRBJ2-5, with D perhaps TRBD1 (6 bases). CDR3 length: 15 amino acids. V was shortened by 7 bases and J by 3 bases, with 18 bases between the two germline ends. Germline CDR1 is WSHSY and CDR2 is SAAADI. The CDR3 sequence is CASNSPGQGKETQYF. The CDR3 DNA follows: TGCGCCAGCAACTCCCCGGGGCAGGGGAAAGAGACCCAGTACTTC.

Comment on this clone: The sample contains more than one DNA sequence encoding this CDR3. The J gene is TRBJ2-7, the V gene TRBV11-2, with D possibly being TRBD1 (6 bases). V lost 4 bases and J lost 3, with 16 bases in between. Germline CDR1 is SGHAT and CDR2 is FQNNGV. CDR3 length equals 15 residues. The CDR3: CASSWGLAGYYEQYF. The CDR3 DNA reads TGTGCCAGCAGCTGGGGGCTAGCAGGATACTACGAGCAGTACTTC.

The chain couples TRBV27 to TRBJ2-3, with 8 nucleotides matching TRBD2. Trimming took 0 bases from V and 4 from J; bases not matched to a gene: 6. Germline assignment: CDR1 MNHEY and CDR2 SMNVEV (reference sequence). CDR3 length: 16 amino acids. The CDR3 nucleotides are TGTGCCAGCAGTTTATCGTCGGGAGGGTCATCAGATACGCAGTATTTT. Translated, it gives CASSLSSGGSSDTQYF.

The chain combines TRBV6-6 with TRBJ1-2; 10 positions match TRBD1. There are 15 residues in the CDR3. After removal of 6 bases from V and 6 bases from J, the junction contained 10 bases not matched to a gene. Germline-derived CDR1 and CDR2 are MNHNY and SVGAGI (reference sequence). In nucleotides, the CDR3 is TGTGCCAGCAGACCGCCTCGGACAGGGGGTAATGGCTACACCTTC. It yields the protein CASRPPRTGGNGYTF.

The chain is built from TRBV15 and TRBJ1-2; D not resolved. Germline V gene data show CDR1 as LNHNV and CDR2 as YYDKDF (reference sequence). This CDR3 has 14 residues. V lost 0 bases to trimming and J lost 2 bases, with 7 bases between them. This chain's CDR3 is CATSRDMINYGYTF. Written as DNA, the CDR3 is TGTGCCACCAGCAGAGATATGATAAACTATGGCTACACCTTC. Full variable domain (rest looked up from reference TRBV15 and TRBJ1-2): DAMVIQNPRYQVTQFGKPVTLSCSQTLNHNVMYWYQQKSSQAPKLLFHYYDKDFNNEADTPDNFQSRRPNTSFCFLDIRSPGLGDTAMYLCATSRDMINYGYTFGSGTRLTVV.

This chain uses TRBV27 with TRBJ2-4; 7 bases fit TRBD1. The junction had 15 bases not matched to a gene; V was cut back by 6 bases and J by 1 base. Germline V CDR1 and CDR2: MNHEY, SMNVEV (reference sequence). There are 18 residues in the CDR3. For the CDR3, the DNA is TGTGCCAGCAGCCGAGGACCACAGGGGTATCGGGCCAAAAACATTCAGTACTTC. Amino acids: CASSRGPQGYRAKNIQYF.

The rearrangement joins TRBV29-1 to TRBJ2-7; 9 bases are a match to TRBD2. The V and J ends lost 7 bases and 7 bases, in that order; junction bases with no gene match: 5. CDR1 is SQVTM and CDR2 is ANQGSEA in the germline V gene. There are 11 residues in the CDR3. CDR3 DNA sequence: TGCAGCGGCGGCCTAGCGGGGGAGCAGTACTTC. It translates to CSGGLAGEQYF.

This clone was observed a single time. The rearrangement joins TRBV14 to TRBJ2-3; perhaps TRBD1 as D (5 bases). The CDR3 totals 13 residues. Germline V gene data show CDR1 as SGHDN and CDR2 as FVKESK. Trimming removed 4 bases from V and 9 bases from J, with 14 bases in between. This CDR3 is CASSLVWGGTQYF. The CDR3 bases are TGTGCCAGCAGCCTGGTTTGGGGCGGAACGCAGTATTTT. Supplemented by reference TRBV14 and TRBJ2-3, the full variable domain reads EAGVTQFPSHSVIEKGQTVTLRCDPISGHDNLYWYRRVMGKEIKFLLHFVKESKQDESGMPNNRFLAERTGGTYSTLKVQPAELEDSGVYFCASSLVWGGTQYFGPGTRLTVL.

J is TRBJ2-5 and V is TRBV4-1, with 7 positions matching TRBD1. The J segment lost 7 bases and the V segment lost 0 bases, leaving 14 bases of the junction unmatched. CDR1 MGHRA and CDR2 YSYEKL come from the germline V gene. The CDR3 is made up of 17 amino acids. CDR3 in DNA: TGCGCCAGCAGCCAAGATCGTCTGGACAGGTCTGTGGGGACCCAGTACTTC. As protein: CASSQDRLDRSVGTQYF.

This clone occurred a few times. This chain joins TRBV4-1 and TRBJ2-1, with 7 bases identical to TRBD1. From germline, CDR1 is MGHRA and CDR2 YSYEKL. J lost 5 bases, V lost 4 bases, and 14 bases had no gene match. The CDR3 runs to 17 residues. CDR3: CASSRGGTGVQNNEQFF. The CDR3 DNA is TGCGCCAGCAGCCGAGGAGGAACAGGGGTTCAAAACAATGAGCAGTTCTTC.

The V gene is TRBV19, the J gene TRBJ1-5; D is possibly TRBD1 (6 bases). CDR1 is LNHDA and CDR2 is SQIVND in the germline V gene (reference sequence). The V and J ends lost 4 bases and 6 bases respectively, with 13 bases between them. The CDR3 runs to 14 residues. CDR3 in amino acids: CASSNIQGSQPQHF. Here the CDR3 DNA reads TGTGCCAGTAGTAACATACAGGGTAGTCAGCCCCAGCATTTT.

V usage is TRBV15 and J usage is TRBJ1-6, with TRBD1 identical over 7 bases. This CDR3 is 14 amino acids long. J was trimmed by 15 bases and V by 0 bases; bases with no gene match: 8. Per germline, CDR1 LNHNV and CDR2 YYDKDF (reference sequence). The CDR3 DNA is TGTGCCACCAGCAGAGAGCGGGACAGCCCATACCTCCACTTT. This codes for CATSRERDSPYLHF.

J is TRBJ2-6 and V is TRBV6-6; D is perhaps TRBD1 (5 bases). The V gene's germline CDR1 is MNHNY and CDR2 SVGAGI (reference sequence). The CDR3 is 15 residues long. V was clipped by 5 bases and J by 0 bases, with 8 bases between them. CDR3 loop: CASSGTGSGANVLTF. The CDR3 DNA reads TGTGCCAGCAGTGGAACAGGCTCTGGGGCCAACGTCCTGACTTTC.

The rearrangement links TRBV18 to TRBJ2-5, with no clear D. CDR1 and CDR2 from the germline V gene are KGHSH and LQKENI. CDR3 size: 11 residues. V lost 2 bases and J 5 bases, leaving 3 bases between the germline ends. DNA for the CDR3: TGTGCCAGCTCACCATCGGAGACCCAGTACTTC. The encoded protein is CASSPSETQYF.

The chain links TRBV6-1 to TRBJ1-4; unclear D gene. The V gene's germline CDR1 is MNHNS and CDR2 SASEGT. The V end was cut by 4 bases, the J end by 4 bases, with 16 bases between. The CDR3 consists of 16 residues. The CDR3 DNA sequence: TGTGCCAGCAGTGCTATGGTCCCGTCCTATAATGAAAAACTGTTTTTT. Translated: CASSAMVPSYNEKLFF.

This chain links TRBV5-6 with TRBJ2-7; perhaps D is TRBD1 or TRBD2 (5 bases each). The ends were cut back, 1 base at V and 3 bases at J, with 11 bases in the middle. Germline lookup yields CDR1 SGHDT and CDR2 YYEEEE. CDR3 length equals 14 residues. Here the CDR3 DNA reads TGTGCCAGCAGCTTGAGCCGGGGCAGCTACGAGCAGTACTTC. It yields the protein CASSLSRGSYEQYF.

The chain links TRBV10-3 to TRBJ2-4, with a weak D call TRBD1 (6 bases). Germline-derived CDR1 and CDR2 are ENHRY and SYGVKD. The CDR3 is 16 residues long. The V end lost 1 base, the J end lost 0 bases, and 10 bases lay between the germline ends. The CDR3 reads CAISELQGLAKNIQYF. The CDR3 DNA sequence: TGTGCCATCAGTGAGTTGCAGGGGCTAGCCAAAAACATTCAGTACTTC.

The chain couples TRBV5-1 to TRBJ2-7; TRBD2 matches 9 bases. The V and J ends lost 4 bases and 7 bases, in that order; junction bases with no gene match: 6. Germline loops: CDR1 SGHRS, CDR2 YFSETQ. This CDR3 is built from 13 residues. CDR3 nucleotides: TGCGCCAGCAGCGGCTCGGGACTAGCAGAGCAGTACTTC. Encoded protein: CASSGSGLAEQYF.

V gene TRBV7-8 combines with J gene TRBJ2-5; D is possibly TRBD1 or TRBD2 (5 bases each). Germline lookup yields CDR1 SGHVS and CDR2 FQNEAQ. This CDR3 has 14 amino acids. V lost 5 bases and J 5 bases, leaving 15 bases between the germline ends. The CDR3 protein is CASSPWDPGETQYF. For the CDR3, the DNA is TGTGCCAGCAGCCCCTGGGACCCAGGGGAGACCCAGTACTTC.

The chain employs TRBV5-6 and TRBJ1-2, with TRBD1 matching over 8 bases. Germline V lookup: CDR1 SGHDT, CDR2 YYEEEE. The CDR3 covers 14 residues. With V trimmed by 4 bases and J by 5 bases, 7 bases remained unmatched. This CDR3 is CASSRTDRVYGYTF. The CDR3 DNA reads TGTGCCAGCAGCCGAACGGACAGGGTGTATGGCTACACCTTC.

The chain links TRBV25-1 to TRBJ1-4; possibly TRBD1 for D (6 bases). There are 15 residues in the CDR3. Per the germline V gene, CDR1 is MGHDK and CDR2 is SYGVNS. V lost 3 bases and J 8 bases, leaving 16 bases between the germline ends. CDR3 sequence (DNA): TGTGCCAGCAGTGATGTCAGGGGAGGAGGAGAAAAACTGTTTTTT. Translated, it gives CASSDVRGGGEKLFF.